The 27 T cell receptor beta chains listed next were all sequenced from one sample in a study of healthy donors' naive CD4 and CD8 T cells. Starting from roughly 0.55 ug of total RNA, TCR libraries were made with linear amplification. MiXCR, run by TCRdb on the reads, gives a single entry per CDR3 protein. The sample holds about 200,000 distinct CDR3 sequences, around 74% seen once. Sequencing was performed on naive CD4+ and CD8+ T cells sorted from blood, pooled from several donors. The source of these receptors is a pool of human donors in good health; the sample pools cells from several healthy donors.

This rearrangement joins TRBV30 to TRBJ1-5, with 8 bases aligning to TRBD1. The V and J ends lost 3 bases and 7 bases, in that order; junction bases with no gene match: 8. Germline V lookup: CDR1 GTSNPN, CDR2 SVGIG (reference sequence). The CDR3 loop spans 14 amino acids. CDR3 nucleotides: TGTGCCTGGAGGTATCAGGGGGCAGGGCAGCCCCAGCATTTT. This encodes CAWRYQGAGQPQHF.

Only a few counts were recorded for this clonotype. The V and J genes are TRBV30 and TRBJ2-1; 7 bases match TRBD1. This CDR3 is built from 12 residues. The trim removed 4 bases at V and 8 bases at J, leaving 5 bases unmatched. Looked up from germline, CDR1 is GTSNPN and CDR2 is SVGIG (reference sequence). DNA for the CDR3: TGTGCCTGGAATCGACAGGGCCATGAGCAGTTCTTC. Amino acids: CAWNRQGHEQFF.

This clonotype has only a few counts. The DNA of the CDR3 is TGTGCTAGTGGTTTGGGGACAGGGGCAGATACGCAGTATTTT. Protein sequence: CASGLGTGADTQYF. This chain connects TRBV12-5 to TRBJ2-3, with TRBD1 matching 9 bases. The CDR3 spans 14 residues. Germline V gene sequence: CDR1 LGHNT, CDR2 FRNRAP. The V segment lost 1 base and the J segment 4 bases; nucleotides outside the gene matches: 0.

Worth noting for this clonotype: A much larger clone lies one base from this, so it may be a read error. The V gene is TRBV6-5, the J gene TRBJ2-3, with unresolved D. This CDR3 spans 11 amino acids. Trimming pared 4 bases from V and 4 bases from J, leaving 3 bases between. Germline-derived CDR1 and CDR2 are MNHEY and SVGAGI. CDR3 bases: TGTGCCAGCAGTTTCCCAGATACGCAGTATTTT. As protein: CASSFPDTQYF.

The chain employs TRBV19 and TRBJ1-6; D gene ambiguous. The V end lost 7 bases, the J end lost 0 bases, and 10 bases lay between the germline ends. Germline CDR1 reads LNHDA; CDR2 reads SQIVND (reference sequence). The CDR3 runs 15 residues. CDR3 nucleotides: TGTGCCAGTACGCCTCAGAGCTCCTATAATTCACCCCTCCACTTT. The encoded protein is CASTPQSSYNSPLHF.

The chain joins TRBV29-1 to TRBJ2-7, with 8 bases lining up with TRBD1. The CDR3 extends over 13 amino acids. The junction had 4 bases not matched to a gene; V was cut back by 6 bases and J by 0 bases. Germline CDR1 and CDR2: SQVTM and ANQGSEA. As DNA, the CDR3 is TGCAGCGTCGGGACAGGAACCTCCTACGAGCAGTACTTC. It codes for CSVGTGTSYEQYF.

The rearrangement uses TRBV20-1 and TRBJ1-6, with TRBD1 matching 7 bases. This CDR3 region has 17 residues. Germline CDR1 and CDR2: DFQATT and SNEGSKA (reference sequence). V dropped 0 bases and J dropped 0; count of bases not matched to a gene: 5. In DNA form, the CDR3 reads TGCAGTGCTAGAGAGACAGGGAAAAGCTCCTATAATTCACCCCTCCACTTT. This translates into CSARETGKSSYNSPLHF.

This clonotype was picked up a small number of times. The rearrangement joins TRBV11-1 to TRBJ2-7, with no clear D. V shed 8 bases and J shed 0 bases, with 5 bases lying between them. Germline lookup yields CDR1 SGHAT and CDR2 FQDESV (reference sequence). There are 11 residues in the CDR3. Here the CDR3 reads CASQNSYEQYF. As DNA, the CDR3 is TGTGCCAGCCAAAACTCCTACGAGCAGTACTTC.

A few counts support this clonotype. V and J are TRBV11-2 and TRBJ2-5, with D hard to call. The CDR3 contains 11 residues. Germline V lookup: CDR1 SGHAT, CDR2 FQNNGV. Trimming removed 8 bases from V and 4 bases from J, with 8 bases in between. CDR3 DNA sequence: TGTGCCAGCGGGTACTCAGAGACCCAGTACTTC. Translated: CASGYSETQYF.

There are a few counts of this clonotype. The chain employs TRBV29-1 and TRBJ2-5; D gene ambiguous. The germline gives CDR1 SQVTM, CDR2 ANQGSEA. This CDR3 contains 12 residues. CDR3 sequence: CGSRTYQETQYF. In DNA, the CDR3 is TGCGGCAGTCGGACGTACCAAGAGACCCAGTACTTC.

The V and J genes are TRBV18 and TRBJ2-1; D is unresolved. Germline V CDR1 and CDR2: KGHSH, LQKENI. CDR3 length: 17 amino acids. V lost 1 base and J lost 0, with 13 bases in between. The CDR3 DNA reads as TGTGCCAGCTCACCACTCCCACCCTCGAGCTCCTACAATGAGCAGTTCTTC. It encodes CASSPLPPSSSYNEQFF.

A few counts support this clonotype. The rearrangement joins TRBV19 to TRBJ2-1; tentatively, D is TRBD2 (5 bases). Trimming pared 3 bases from V and 0 bases from J, leaving 6 bases between. This CDR3 has 14 residues. Germline-derived CDR1 and CDR2 are LNHDA and SQIVND (reference sequence). In nucleotides, the CDR3 is TGTGCCAGTAGTATGGGGAGCTCCTACAATGAGCAGTTCTTC. The encoded protein is CASSMGSSYNEQFF.

This clonotype was observed a few times. The chain carries TRBV29-1 and TRBJ1-2; tentative D call: TRBD1 (6 bases). Trimming took off 7 bases at V and 4 bases at J, with 13 bases between the two ends. Germline values: CDR1 SQVTM, CDR2 ANQGSEA. The CDR3 has 12 residues. The DNA of the CDR3 is TGCAGCGCCACAGGGTCTAGCTATGGCTACACCTTC. It yields the protein CSATGSSYGYTF.

V usage is TRBV19 and J usage is TRBJ2-1; 8 nucleotides match TRBD2. Germline V CDR1 and CDR2: LNHDA, SQIVND (reference sequence). V lost 1 base to trimming and J lost 2 bases; unmatched junction nucleotides: 4. This CDR3 comprises 16 residues. The CDR3 nucleotides read TGTGCCAGTAGTATAGCTGCGGGAGGACCCTACAATGAGCAGTTCTTC. This codes for CASSIAAGGPYNEQFF.

The chain couples TRBV19 to TRBJ1-5, with D unresolved. V was pared by 3 bases and J by 7 bases, with 7 bases between. CDR3 size: 12 residues. CDR1 and CDR2 from the germline V gene are LNHDA and SQIVND (reference sequence). CDR3 protein: CASSIGIQPQHF. In DNA form, the CDR3 reads TGTGCCAGTAGTATCGGGATCCAGCCCCAGCATTTT.

In its sample, this clonotype was seen a few times. V is TRBV30 and J is TRBJ1-5, with 7 nucleotides matching TRBD1. V lost 5 bases and J lost 8; bases outside the gene matches: 12. CDR1 and CDR2 from the germline V gene are GTSNPN and SVGIG (reference sequence). The CDR3 covers 14 residues. The CDR3 DNA sequence: TGTGCCTGGGCCCCGGACAGGTATATTGAGCCCCAGCATTTT. Amino acid sequence: CAWAPDRYIEPQHF. Looking up the rest from reference TRBV30 and TRBJ1-5 gives the full variable domain: SQTIHQWPATLVQPVGSPLSLECTVEGTSNPNLYWYRQAAGRGLQLLFYSVGIGQISSEVPQNLSASRPQDRQFILSSKKLLLSDSGFYLCAWAPDRYIEPQHFGDGTRLSIL.

CDR3 DNA sequence: TGTGCCAGCAGTCCCGCCTATGGCTACACCTTC. It translates to CASSPAYGYTF. The chain is built from TRBV12-3 or TRBV12-4 and TRBJ1-2; D gene unclear. Trimming left V 5 bases short and J 4 bases short, with 5 bases between. The CDR3 loop spans 11 amino acids.

V and J are TRBV29-1 and TRBJ1-1; no firm D call. The CDR3 has 14 residues. Looked up from germline, CDR1 is SQVTM and CDR2 is ANQGSEA. V was cut by 4 bases and J by 4 bases, with 16 bases left in between. The CDR3 loop reads CSVAGPSEFTEAFF. The CDR3 nucleotides are TGCAGCGTTGCAGGTCCATCTGAGTTCACTGAAGCTTTCTTT. The entire variable domain, with the rest obtained from reference TRBV29-1 and TRBJ1-1, is as follows: SAVISQKPSRDICQRGTSLTIQCQVDSQVTMMFWYRQQPGQSLTLIATANQGSEATYESGFVIDKFPISRPNLTFSTLTVSNMSPEDSSIYLCSVAGPSEFTEAFFGQGTRLTVV.

This clonotype was seen only a few times. The chain uses TRBV6-1 and TRBJ2-3, with D unclear. Trimming took off 5 bases at V and 3 bases at J, with 0 bases between the two ends. Germline V gives CDR1 MNHNS, CDR2 SASEGT. The CDR3 spans 10 residues. In nucleotides, the CDR3 is TGTGCCAGCAGTACAGATACGCAGTATTTT. Translating gives CASSTDTQYF.

The chain links TRBV20-1 to TRBJ1-3; D ambiguous. The ends were cut back, 3 bases at V and 3 bases at J, with 12 bases in the middle. This CDR3 has 14 residues. Germline V gene data show CDR1 as DFQATT and CDR2 as SNEGSKA (reference sequence). CDR3: CSARVARDGNTIYF. The CDR3 DNA is TGCAGTGCTAGGGTGGCGCGAGATGGAAACACCATATATTTT.

The V and J genes are TRBV13 and TRBJ2-7; D not resolved. V lost 5 bases and J 2 bases, leaving 13 bases between the germline ends. Per germline, CDR1 PRHDT and CDR2 FYEKMQ (reference sequence). The CDR3 has 14 residues. The CDR3 nucleotides are TGTGCCAGCAGCCCCCAGAACGATGCCTACGAGCAGTACTTC. The encoded protein is CASSPQNDAYEQYF.

In its sample, this clonotype was seen a few times. The chain links TRBV5-6 to TRBJ2-7; D is undetermined. CDR1 is SGHDT, CDR2 YYEEEE, per germline. The CDR3 extends over 11 amino acids. Trimming removed 0 bases at V and 7 bases at J, with 5 bases between. The CDR3 DNA follows: TGTGCCAGCAGCTTGGATGGGGAGCAGTACGTC. Protein sequence: CASSLDGEQYV.

This clonotype was observed a single time. The chain recombines TRBV30 with TRBJ2-1; D call uncertain. The CDR3 contains 14 residues. The germline gives CDR1 GTSNPN, CDR2 SVGIG (reference sequence). V was pared by 0 bases and J by 3 bases, with 9 bases between. The CDR3 coding sequence is TGTGCCTGGAGTGTACTAAACAGCTACAATGAGCAGTTCTTC. As protein: CAWSVLNSYNEQFF.

This clonotype was detected only once. The CDR3 here is CASSLAVMNTEAFF. The DNA of the CDR3 is TGTGCCAGTAGTCTTGCTGTCATGAACACTGAAGCTTTCTTT. The rearrangement uses TRBV19 and TRBJ1-1; D gene unclear. There are 14 residues in the CDR3. V shed 5 bases and J shed 0 bases, with 10 bases lying between them. Germline lookup yields CDR1 LNHDA and CDR2 SQIVND (reference sequence).

Written as DNA, the CDR3 is TGTGCCAGCAGTTCCTTTGGGGACACTGAAGCTTTCTTT. This codes for CASSSFGDTEAFF. The chain couples TRBV27 to TRBJ1-1; the D is unclear. V lost 4 bases and J lost 3, with 9 bases in between. Per germline, CDR1 MNHEY and CDR2 SMNVEV (reference sequence). The CDR3 contains 13 residues.

This clonotype appeared a single time. The chain recombines TRBV27 with TRBJ1-4; D possibly corresponds to TRBD1 (5 bases). The V end lost 8 bases, the J end lost 8 bases, and 12 bases lay between the germline ends. Germline assignment: CDR1 MNHEY and CDR2 SMNVEV (reference sequence). The CDR3 has 12 residues. CDR3 in DNA: TGTGCCAGCCAGCGACGGGGGGAAAAACTGTTTTTT. This gives the protein CASQRRGEKLFF.

The chain recombines TRBV29-1 with TRBJ2-1, with 12 bases identical to TRBD2. The germline V gene has CDR1 SQVTM and CDR2 ANQGSEA. The CDR3 has 19 amino acids. J was trimmed by 0 bases and V by 6 bases; bases with no gene match: 15. The CDR3 DNA reads TGCAGCGTGGGGGGATCCACTAGCGGGAGGTATCACTCCTACAATGAGCAGTTCTTC. Amino acids: CSVGGSTSGRYHSYNEQFF.